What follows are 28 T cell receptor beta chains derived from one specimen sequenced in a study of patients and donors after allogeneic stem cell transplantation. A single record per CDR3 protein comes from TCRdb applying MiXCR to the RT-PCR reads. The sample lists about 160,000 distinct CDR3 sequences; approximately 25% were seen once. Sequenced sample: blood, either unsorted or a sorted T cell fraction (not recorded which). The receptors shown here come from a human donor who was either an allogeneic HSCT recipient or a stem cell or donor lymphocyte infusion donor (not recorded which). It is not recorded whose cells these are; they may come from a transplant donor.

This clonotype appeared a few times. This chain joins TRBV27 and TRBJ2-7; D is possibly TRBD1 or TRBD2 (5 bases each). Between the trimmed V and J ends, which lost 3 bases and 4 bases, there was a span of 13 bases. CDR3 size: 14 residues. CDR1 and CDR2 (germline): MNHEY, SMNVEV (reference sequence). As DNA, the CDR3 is TGTGCCAGCAGTTTTCGAGGGCAGGGTTACGAGCAGTACTTC. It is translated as CASSFRGQGYEQYF.

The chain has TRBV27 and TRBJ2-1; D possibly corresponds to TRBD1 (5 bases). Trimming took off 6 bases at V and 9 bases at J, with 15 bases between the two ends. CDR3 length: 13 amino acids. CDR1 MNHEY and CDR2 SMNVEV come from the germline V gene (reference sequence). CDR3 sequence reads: CASSPSGLSEQFF. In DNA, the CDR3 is TGTGCCAGCAGCCCATCAGGGCTCAGTGAGCAGTTCTTC.

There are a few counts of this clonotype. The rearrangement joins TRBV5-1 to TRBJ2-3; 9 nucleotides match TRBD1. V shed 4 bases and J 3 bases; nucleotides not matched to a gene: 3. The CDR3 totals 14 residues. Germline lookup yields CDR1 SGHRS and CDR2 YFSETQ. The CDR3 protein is CASSTGGGTDTQYF. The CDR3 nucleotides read TGCGCCAGCAGCACAGGGGGCGGTACAGATACGCAGTATTTT.

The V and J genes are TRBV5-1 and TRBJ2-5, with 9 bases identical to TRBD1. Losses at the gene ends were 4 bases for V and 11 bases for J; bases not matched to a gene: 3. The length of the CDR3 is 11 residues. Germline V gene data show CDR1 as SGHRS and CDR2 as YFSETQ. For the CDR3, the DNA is TGCGCCAGCAGCCTGGACAGGGGACAGTACTTC. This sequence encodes CASSLDRGQYF.

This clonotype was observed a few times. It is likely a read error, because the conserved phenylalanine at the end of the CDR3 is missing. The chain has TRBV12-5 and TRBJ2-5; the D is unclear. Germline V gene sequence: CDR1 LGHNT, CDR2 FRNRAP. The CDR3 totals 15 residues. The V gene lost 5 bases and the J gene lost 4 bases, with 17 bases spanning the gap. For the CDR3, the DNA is TGTGCTAGTGGTCCAGCAAGATTGCGTACAGAGACCCAGTACGTC. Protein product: CASGPARLRTETQYV.

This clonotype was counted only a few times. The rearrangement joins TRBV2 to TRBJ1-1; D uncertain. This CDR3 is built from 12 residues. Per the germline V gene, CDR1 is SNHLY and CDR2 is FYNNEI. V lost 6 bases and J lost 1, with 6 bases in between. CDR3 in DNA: TGTGCCAGCAGCCGGACGAACACTGAAGCTTTCTTT. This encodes CASSRTNTEAFF.

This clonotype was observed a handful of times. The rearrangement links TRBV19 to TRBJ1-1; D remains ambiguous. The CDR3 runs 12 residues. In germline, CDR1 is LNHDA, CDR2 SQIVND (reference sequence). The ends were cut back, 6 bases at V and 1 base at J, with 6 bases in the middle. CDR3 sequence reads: CASRTENTEAFF. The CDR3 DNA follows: TGTGCCAGTAGGACGGAGAACACTGAAGCTTTCTTT. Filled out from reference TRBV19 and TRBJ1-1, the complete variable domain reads DGGITQSPKYLFRKEGQNVTLSCEQNLNHDAMYWYRQDPGQGLRLIYYSQIVNDFQKGDIAEGYSVSREKKESFPLTVTSAQKNPTAFYLCASRTENTEAFFGQGTRLTVV.

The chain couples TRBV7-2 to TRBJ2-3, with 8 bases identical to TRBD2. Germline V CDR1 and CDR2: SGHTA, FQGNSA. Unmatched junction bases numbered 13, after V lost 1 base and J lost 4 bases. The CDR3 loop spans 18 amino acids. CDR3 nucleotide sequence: TGTGCCAGCAGCTTAGGTTTCCCCTCGGGGGGGCCGGCAGATACGCAGTATTTT. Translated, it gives CASSLGFPSGGPADTQYF.

CDR3 DNA sequence: TGTGCCAGCAGTGAAAACCGGGGAGATACGCAGTATTTT. It encodes CASSENRGDTQYF. The chain recombines TRBV2 with TRBJ2-3, with D perhaps TRBD2 (5 bases). Trimming shortened V by 2 bases and J by 5 bases, and 8 bases separated the two germline ends. Germline CDR1 is SNHLY and CDR2 is FYNNEI. The CDR3 runs to 13 residues. Together with reference TRBV2 and TRBJ2-3, the CDR3 gives the full variable domain: EPEVTQTPSHQVTQMGQEVILRCVPISNHLYFYWYRQILGQKVEFLVSFYNNEISEKSEIFDDQFSVERPDGSNFTLKIRSTKLEDSAMYFCASSENRGDTQYFGPGTRLTVL.

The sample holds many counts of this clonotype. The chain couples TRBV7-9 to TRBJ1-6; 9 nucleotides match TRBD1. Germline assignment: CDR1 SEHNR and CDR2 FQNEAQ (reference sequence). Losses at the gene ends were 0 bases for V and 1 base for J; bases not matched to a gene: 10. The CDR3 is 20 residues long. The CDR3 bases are TGTGCCAGCAGCTTAGCGAACAGGGGGCGAACGTCGTCCTATAATTCACCCCTCCACTTT. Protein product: CASSLANRGRTSSYNSPLHF. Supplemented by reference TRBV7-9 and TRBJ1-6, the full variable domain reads DTGVSQNPRHKITKRGQNVTFRCDPISEHNRLYWYRQTLGQGPEFLTYFQNEAQLEKSRLLSDRFSAERPKGSFSTLEIQRTEQGDSAMYLCASSLANRGRTSSYNSPLHFGNGTRLTVT.

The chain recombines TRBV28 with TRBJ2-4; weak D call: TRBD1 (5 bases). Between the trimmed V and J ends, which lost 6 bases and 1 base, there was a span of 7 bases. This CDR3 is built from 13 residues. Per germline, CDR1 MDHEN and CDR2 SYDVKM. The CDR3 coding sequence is TGTGCCAGCAGCAGGGCGGCCAAAAACATTCAGTACTTC. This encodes CASSRAAKNIQYF.

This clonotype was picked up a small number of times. The DNA for the CDR3 is TGTGCCAGCAGCCTCCCCGGAGAGGCCGGGACGTATGGCTACACCTTC. Protein product: CASSLPGEAGTYGYTF. The gene calls are TRBV25-1 and TRBJ1-2; D is possibly TRBD1 (5 bases). Trimming pared 6 bases from V and 5 bases from J, leaving 22 bases between. CDR1 and CDR2 (germline): MGHDK, SYGVNS. The CDR3 consists of 16 residues.

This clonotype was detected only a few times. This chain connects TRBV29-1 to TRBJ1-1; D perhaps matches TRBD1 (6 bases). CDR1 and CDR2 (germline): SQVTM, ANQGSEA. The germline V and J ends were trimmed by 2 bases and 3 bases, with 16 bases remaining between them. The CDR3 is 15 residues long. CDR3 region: CSVESPGADYTEAFF. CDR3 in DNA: TGCAGCGTTGAATCTCCAGGGGCGGATTACACTGAAGCTTTCTTT. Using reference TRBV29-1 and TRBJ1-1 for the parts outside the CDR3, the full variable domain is SAVISQKPSRDICQRGTSLTIQCQVDSQVTMMFWYRQQPGQSLTLIATANQGSEATYESGFVIDKFPISRPNLTFSTLTVSNMSPEDSSIYLCSVESPGADYTEAFFGQGTRLTVV.

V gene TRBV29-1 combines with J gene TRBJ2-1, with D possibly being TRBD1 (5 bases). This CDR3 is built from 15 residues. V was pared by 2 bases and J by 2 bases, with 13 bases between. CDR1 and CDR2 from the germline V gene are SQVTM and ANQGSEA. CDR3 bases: TGCAGCGTTGAACCCGACAGCCTGCCCTACAATGAGCAGTTCTTC. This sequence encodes CSVEPDSLPYNEQFF.

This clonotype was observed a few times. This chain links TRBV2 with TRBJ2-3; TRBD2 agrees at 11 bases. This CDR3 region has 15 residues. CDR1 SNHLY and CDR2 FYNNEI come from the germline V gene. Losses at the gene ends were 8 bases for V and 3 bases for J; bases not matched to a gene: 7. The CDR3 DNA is TGTGCCAGCCTTCCTACTAGCGGGGGAACAGATACGCAGTATTTT. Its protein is CASLPTSGGTDTQYF.

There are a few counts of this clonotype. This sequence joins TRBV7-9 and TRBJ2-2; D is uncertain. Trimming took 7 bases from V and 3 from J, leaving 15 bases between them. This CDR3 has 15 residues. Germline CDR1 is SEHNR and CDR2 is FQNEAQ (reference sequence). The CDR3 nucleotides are TGTGCCAGCAACAATATTCGGTTCTACACCGGGGAGCTGTTTTTT. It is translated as CASNNIRFYTGELFF.

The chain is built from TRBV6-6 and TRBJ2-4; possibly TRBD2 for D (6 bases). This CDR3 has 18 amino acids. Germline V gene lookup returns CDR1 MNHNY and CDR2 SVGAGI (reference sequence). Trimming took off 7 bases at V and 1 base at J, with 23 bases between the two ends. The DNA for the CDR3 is TGTGCCAGCAAGTTGTGGGGTTTAAGGGAGGATGCCAAAAACATTCAGTACTTC. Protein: CASKLWGLREDAKNIQYF.

CDR3 in amino acids: CSARVRLDKNIQYF. CDR3 nucleotide sequence: TGCAGTGCTAGAGTGAGGCTGGACAAAAACATTCAGTACTTC. The chain has TRBV20-1 and TRBJ2-4; D call uncertain. Germline V lookup: CDR1 DFQATT, CDR2 SNEGSKA (reference sequence). The CDR3 is made up of 14 amino acids. V was trimmed by 1 base and J by 3 bases, leaving 10 bases between them.

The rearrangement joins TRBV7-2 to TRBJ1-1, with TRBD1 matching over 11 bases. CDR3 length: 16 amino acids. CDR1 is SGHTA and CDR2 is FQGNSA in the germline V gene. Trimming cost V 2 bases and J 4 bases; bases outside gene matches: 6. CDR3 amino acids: CASSLRDRGFSTEAFF. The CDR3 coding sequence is TGTGCCAGCAGCTTAAGGGACAGGGGGTTTAGCACTGAAGCTTTCTTT.

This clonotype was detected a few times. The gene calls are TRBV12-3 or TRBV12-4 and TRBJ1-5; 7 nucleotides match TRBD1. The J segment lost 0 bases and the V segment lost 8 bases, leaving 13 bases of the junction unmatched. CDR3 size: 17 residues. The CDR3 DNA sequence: TGTGCCAGCTCTCGAACGGGACAGCTTTATAGCAATCAGCCCCAGCATTTT. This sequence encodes CASSRTGQLYSNQPQHF.

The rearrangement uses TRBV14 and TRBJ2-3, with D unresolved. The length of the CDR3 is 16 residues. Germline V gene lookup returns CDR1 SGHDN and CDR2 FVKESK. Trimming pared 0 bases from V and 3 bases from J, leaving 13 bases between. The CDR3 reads CASSQDSYLGTDTQYF. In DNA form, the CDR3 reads TGTGCCAGCAGCCAAGATTCCTACCTAGGGACAGATACGCAGTATTTT. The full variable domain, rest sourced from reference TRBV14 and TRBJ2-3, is EAGVTQFPSHSVIEKGQTVTLRCDPISGHDNLYWYRRVMGKEIKFLLHFVKESKQDESGMPNNRFLAERTGGTYSTLKVQPAELEDSGVYFCASSQDSYLGTDTQYFGPGTRLTVL.

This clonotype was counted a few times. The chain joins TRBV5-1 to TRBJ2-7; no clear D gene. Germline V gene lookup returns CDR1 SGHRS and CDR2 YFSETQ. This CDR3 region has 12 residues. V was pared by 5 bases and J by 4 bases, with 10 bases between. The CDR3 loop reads CASSSGPYEQYF. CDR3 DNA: TGCGCCAGCAGTTCTGGCCCTTACGAGCAGTACTTC.

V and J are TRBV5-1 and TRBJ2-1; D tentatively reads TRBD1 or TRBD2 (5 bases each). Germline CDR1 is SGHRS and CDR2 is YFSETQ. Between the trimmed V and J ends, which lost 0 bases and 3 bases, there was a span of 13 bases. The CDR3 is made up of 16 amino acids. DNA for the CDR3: TGCGCCAGCAGCTTGGTTGGGGGAGTCCTCTACAATGAGCAGTTCTTC. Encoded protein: CASSLVGGVLYNEQFF.

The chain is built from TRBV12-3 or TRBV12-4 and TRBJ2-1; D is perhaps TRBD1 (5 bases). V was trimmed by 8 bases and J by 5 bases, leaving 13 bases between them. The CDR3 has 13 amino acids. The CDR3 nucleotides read TGTGCCAGCGAAAGGGGCCGGGACAATGAGCAGTTCTTC. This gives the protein CASERGRDNEQFF.

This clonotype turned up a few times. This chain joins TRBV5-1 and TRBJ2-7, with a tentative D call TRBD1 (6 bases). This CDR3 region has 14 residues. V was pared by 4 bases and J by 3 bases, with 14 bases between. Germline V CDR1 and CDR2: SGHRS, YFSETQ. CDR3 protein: CASSPGAGDYEQYF. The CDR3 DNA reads TGCGCCAGCAGCCCAGGAGCAGGGGACTACGAGCAGTACTTC. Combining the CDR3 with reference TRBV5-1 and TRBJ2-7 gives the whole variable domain KAGVTQTPRYLIKTRGQQVTLSCSPISGHRSVSWYQQTPGQGLQFLFEYFSETQRNKGNFPGRFSGRQFSNSRSEMNVSTLELGDSALYLCASSPGAGDYEQYFGPGTRLTVT.

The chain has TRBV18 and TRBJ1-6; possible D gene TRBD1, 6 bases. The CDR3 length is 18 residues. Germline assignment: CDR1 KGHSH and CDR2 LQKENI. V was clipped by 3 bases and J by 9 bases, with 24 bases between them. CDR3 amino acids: CASSPIRTVRGRGSPLHF. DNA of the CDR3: TGTGCCAGCTCACCTATAAGGACAGTCCGTGGTAGAGGTTCACCCCTCCACTTT.

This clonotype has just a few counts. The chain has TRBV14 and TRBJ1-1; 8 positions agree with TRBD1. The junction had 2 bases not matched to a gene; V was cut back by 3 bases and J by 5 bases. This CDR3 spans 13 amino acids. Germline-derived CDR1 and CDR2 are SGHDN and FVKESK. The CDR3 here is CASSQDRATEAFF. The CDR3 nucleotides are TGTGCCAGCAGCCAGGACAGGGCTACTGAAGCTTTCTTT.

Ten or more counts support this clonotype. CDR3 DNA sequence: TGTGCCAGCAGCCAAGATGGCTGGACAGATCTAGAAGGAAACACCATATATTTT. Amino acids: CASSQDGWTDLEGNTIYF. The chain uses TRBV14 and TRBJ1-3, with D perhaps matching TRBD1 (6 bases). Germline lookup yields CDR1 SGHDN and CDR2 FVKESK. V lost 0 bases and J 4 bases, leaving 19 bases between the germline ends. CDR3 size: 18 residues.